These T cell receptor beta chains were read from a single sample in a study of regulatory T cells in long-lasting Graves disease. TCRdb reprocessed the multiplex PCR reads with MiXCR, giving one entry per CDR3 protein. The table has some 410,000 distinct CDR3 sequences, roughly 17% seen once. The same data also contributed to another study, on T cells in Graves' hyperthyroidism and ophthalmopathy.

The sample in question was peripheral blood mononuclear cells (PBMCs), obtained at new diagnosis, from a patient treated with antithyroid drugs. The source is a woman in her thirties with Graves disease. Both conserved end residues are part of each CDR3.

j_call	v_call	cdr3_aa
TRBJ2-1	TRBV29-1	CSVQRDYNEQFF
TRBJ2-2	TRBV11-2	CASSLIRGRNTGELFF
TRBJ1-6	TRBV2	CASSDSGYNSPLHF
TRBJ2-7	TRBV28	CASSYPLVRDSGTSGFDEQYF
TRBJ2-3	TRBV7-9	CASSWGRADTQYF
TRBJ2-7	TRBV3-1	CASSPPGSEQYF
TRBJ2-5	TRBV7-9	CASSLVAGIWETQYF
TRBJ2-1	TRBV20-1	CSAYRSGRNRNEQFF
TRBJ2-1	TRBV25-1	CASTSAGADNEQFF
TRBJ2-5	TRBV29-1	CSVFRQGLRETQYF
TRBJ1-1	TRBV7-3	CASSPRPGQGTEAFF
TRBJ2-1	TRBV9	CASTKGGVLGEQFF
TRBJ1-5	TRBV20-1	CSARDDSNQPQHF
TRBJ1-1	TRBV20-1	CSARRGGSNTEAFF
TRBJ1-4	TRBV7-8	CASSTLYRLTNEKLFF
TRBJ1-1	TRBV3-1	CASTSTGGTEAFF
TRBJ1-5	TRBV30	CAWRGNNQPQHF
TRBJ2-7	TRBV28	CASSPSGLTYEQYF
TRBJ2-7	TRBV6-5	CASSYNSGTFSSYEQYF
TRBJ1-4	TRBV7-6	CASSKSPGAGEKLFF